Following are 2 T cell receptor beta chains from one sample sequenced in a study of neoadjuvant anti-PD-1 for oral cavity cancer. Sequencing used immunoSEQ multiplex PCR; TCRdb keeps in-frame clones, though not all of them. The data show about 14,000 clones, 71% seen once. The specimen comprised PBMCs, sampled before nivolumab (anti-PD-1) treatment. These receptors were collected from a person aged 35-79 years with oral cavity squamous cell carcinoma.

The CDR3 bases are TGTGCCACCAGCAGAGGTCGGGGAGGCTACGAGCAGTACTTC. This encodes CATSRGRGGYEQYF. The V gene is TRBV15, the J gene TRBJ2-7; TRBD2 is a possible D gene (6 bases). The germline V and J ends were trimmed by 1 base and 3 bases, with 10 bases remaining between them. From germline, CDR1 is LNHNV and CDR2 YYDKDF (reference sequence). CDR3 length: 14 amino acids.

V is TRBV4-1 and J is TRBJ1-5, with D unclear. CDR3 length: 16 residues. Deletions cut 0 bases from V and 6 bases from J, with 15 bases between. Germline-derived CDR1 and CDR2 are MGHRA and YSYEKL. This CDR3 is CASSQDELARAQPQHF. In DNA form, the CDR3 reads TGCGCCAGCAGCCAAGATGAATTGGCGAGGGCTCAGCCCCAGCATTTT.